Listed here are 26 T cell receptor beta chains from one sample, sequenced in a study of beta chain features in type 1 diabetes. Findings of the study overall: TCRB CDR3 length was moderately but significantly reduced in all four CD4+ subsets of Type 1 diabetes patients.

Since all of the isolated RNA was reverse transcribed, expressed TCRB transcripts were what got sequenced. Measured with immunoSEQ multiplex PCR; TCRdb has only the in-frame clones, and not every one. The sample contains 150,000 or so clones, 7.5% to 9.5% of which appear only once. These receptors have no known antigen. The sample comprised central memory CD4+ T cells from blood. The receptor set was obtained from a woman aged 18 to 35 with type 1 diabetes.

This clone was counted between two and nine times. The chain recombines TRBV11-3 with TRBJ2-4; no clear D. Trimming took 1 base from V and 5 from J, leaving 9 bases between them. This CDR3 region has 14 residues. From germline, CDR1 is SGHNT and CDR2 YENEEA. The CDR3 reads CASSLGLSENIQYF. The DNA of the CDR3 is TGTGCCAGCAGCTTAGGGTTGAGCGAAAACATTCAGTACTTC.

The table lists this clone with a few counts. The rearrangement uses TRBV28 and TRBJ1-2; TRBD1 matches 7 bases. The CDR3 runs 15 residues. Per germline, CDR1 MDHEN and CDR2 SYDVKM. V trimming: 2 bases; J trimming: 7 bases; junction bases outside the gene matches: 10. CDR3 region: CASSLHRGDSSGYTF. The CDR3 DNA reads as TGTGCCAGCAGTTTACACAGGGGTGATTCAAGTGGCTACACCTTC.

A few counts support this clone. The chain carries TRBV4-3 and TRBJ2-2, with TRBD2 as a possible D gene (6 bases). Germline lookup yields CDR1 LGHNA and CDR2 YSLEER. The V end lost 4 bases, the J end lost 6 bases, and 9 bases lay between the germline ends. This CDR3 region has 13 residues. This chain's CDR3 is CASSRGEAGELFF. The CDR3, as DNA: TGCGCCAGCAGCCGCGGGGAAGCCGGGGAGCTGTTTTTT.

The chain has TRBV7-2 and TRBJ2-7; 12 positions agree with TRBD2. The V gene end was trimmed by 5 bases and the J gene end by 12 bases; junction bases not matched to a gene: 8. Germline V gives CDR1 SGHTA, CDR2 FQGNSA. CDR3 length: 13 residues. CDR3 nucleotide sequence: TGTGCCAGCAGCGCAGGACTAGCGGGGACTTCGTACTTC. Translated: CASSAGLAGTSYF.

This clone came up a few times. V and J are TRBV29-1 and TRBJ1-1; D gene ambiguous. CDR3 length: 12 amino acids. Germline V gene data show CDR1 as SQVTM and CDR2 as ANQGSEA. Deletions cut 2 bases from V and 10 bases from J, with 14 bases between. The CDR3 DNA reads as TGCAGCGTTGAACCAGACTTACTCGGAGCTTTCTTT. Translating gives CSVEPDLLGAFF.

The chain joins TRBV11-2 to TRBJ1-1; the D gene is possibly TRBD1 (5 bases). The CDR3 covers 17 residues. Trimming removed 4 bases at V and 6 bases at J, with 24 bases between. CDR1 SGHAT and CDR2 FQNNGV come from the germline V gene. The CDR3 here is CASSSRGHSTRFAEAFF. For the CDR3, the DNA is TGTGCCAGCAGCTCCAGAGGACACTCAACCCGGTTCGCTGAAGCTTTCTTT.

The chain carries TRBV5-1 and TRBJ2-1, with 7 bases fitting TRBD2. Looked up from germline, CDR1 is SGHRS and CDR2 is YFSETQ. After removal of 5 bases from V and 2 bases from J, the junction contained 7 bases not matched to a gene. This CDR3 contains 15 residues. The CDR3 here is CASRVSGSTYNEQFF. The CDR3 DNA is TGCGCCAGCAGGGTTAGCGGGTCCACCTACAATGAGCAGTTCTTC.

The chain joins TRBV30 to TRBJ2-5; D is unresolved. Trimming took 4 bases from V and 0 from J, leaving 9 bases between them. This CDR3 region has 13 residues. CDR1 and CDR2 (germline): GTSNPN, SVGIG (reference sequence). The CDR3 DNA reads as TGTGCCTGGATACGAACAAACCAAGAGACCCAGTACTTC. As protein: CAWIRTNQETQYF. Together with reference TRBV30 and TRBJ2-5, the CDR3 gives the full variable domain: SQTIHQWPATLVQPVGSPLSLECTVEGTSNPNLYWYRQAAGRGLQLLFYSVGIGQISSEVPQNLSASRPQDRQFILSSKKLLLSDSGFYLCAWIRTNQETQYFGPGTRLLVL.

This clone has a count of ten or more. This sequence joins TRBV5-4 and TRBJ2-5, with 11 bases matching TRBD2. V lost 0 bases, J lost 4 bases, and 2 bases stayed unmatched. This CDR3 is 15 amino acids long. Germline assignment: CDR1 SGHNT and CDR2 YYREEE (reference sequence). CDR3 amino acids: CASSLDGLAGETQYF. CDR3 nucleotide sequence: TGTGCCAGCAGCTTGGATGGACTAGCGGGAGAGACCCAGTACTTC.

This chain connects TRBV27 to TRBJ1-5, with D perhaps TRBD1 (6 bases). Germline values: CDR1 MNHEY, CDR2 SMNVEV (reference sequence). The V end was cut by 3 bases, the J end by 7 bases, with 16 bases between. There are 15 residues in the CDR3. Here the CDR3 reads CASSLFTGMGQPQHF. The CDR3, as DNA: TGTGCCAGCAGTTTGTTCACAGGGATGGGGCAGCCCCAGCATTTT.

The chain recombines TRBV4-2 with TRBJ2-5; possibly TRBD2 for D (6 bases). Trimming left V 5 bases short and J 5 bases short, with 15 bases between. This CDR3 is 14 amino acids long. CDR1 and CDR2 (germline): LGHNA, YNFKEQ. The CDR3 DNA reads TGTGCCAGCAGCTTAGAAGGGAGGAGGGAGACCCAGTACTTC. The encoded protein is CASSLEGRRETQYF.

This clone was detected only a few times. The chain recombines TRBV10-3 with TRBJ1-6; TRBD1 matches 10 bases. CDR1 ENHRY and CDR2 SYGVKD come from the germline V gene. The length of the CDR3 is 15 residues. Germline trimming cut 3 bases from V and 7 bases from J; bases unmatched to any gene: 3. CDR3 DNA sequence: TGTGCCATCAGTGAAGCGGGACAGGGGAATTCACCCCTCCACTTT. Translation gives CAISEAGQGNSPLHF.

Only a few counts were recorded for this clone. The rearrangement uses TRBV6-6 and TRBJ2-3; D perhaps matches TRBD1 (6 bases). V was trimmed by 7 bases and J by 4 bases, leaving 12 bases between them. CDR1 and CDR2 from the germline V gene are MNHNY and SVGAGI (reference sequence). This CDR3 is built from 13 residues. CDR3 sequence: CASTPQGADTQYF. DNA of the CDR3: TGTGCCAGCACCCCACAGGGAGCAGATACGCAGTATTTT.

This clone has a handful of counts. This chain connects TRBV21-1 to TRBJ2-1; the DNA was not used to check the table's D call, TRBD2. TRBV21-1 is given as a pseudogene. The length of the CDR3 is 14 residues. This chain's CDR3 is CASSIPYGSGEQFF. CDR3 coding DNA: TGTGCCAGCAGCATACCTTACGGGAGTGGTGAGCAGTTCTTC.

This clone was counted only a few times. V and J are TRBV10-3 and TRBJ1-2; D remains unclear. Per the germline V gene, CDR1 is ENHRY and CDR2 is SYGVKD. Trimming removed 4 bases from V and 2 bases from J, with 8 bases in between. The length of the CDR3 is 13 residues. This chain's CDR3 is CAISAGSNYGYTF. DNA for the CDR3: TGTGCCATCAGTGCCGGGAGCAACTATGGCTACACCTTC.

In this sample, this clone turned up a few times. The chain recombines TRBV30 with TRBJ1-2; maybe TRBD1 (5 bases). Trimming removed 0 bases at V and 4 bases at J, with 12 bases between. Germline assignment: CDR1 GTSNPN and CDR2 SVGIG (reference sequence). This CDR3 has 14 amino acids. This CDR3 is CAWSVSGVGYGYTF. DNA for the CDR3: TGTGCCTGGAGTGTGTCGGGGGTCGGCTATGGCTACACCTTC.

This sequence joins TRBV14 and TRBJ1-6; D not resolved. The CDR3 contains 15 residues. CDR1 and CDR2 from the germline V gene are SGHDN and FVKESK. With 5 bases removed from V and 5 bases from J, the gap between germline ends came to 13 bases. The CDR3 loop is CASSARHSNNSPLHF. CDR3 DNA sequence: TGTGCCAGCAGCGCCCGACACTCTAATAATTCACCCCTCCACTTT.

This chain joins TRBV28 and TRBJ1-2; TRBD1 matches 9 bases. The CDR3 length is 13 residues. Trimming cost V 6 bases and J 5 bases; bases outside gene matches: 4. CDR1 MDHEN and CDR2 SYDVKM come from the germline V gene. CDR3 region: CASRPGQGYGYTF. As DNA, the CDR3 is TGTGCCAGCAGGCCCGGACAGGGGTATGGCTACACCTTC.

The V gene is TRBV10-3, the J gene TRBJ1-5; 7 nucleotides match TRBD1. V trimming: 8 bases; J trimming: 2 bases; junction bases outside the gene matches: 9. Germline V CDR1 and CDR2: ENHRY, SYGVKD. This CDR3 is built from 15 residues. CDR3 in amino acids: CAIASTGEGNQPQHF. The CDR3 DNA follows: TGTGCCATCGCATCCACAGGGGAAGGCAATCAGCCCCAGCATTTT.

The CDR3 here is CASSQATGGIDGANVLTF. Here the CDR3 DNA reads TGCGCCAGCAGCCAAGCTACAGGGGGAATCGATGGGGCCAACGTCCTGACTTTC. The rearrangement uses TRBV4-3 and TRBJ2-6, with 8 bases aligning to TRBD1. Germline values: CDR1 LGHNA, CDR2 YSLEER. V lost 1 base, J lost 3 bases, and 8 bases stayed unmatched. This CDR3 has 18 residues.

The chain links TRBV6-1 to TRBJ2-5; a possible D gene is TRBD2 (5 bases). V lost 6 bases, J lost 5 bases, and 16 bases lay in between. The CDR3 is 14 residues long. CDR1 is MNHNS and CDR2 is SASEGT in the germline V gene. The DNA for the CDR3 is TGTGCCAGCAGAGAGCTCGGGGATGCGGAGACCCAGTACTTC. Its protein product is CASRELGDAETQYF.

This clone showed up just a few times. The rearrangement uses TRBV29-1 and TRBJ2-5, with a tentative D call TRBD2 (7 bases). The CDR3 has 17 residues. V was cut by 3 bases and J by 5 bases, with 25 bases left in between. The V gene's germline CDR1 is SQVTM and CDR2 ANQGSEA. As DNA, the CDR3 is TGCAGCGTTGAGGGGGGGGCTACCGATATCTGGGACGAGACCCAGTACTTC. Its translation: CSVEGGATDIWDETQYF.

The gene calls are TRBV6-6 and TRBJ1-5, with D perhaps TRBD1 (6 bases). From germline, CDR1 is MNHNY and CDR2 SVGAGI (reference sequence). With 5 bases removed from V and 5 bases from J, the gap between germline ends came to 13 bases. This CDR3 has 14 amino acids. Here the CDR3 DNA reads TGTGCCAGCAGTCCAGGGGTGCTATATCAGCCCCAGCATTTT. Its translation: CASSPGVLYQPQHF.

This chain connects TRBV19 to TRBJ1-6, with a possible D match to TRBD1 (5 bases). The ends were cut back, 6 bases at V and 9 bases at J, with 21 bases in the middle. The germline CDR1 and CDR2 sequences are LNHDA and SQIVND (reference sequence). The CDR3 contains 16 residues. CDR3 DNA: TGTGCCAGTAGCCCACCCTGGGGCAATATCGGTTCACCCCTCCACTTT. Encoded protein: CASSPPWGNIGSPLHF.

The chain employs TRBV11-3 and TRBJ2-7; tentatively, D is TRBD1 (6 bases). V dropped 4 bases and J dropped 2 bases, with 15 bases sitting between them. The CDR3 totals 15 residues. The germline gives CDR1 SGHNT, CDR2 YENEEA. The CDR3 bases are TGTGCCAGCAGCTCAATAGACAGGTTTACCTACGAGCAGTACTTC. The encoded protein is CASSSIDRFTYEQYF.

The CDR3, as DNA: TGTGCCAGCAGTACTAACGGATACTCCTACGAGCAGTACTTC. Translating gives CASSTNGYSYEQYF. The V and J genes are TRBV6-5 and TRBJ2-7, with D uncertain. The V and J ends lost 5 bases and 0 bases respectively, with 11 bases between them. This CDR3 region has 14 residues. Germline CDR1 MNHEY, CDR2 SVGAGI.